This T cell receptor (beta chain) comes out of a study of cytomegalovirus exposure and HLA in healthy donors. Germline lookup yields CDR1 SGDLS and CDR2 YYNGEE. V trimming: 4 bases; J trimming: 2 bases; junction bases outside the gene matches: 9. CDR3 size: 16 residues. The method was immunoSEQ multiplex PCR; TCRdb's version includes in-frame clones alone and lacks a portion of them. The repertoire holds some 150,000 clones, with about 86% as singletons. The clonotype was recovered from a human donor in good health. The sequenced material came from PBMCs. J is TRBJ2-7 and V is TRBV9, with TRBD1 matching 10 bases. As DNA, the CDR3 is TGTGCCAGCAGCTCCCAGGGACAGGGGTTTCCCTACGAGCAGTACTTC. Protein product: CASSSQGQGFPYEQYF.